In its sample, the clone carrying this T cell receptor (beta chain) was seen many times. Its antigen is undetermined. Researchers prepared the TCRbeta library using unique molecular identifiers, the study reports. Using its own MiXCR run on the PCR reads, TCRdb lists one record per CDR3 protein. The data contain around 90,000 distinct CDR3 sequences, roughly 15% of them singletons. The sample comes from a study of T-cell reconstitution after alpha-beta-depleted transplantation in children. Whole-study results and caveats: There were reportedly several hundred expanded graft clones from which alpha-beta T cells came about two months after transplant.

This sequence was found in a male patient aged 2-9 years who had a stem cell transplant for acute lymphoblastic leukemia, so the T cells may come from the graft donor. The sample in question was PBMCs, mostly from graft donor cells, obtained 180 days after TCRalphabeta/CD19-depleted stem cell transplant.

CDR3 sequence: CASTGGGRTEAFF. CDR3 coding DNA: TGTGCCAGCACGGGGGGCGGTCGGACTGAAGCTTTCTTT. V usage is TRBV6-2 or TRBV6-3 and J usage is TRBJ1-1, with D maybe TRBD1 (6 bases). Trimming stripped 7 bases from V and 5 bases from J, with 14 bases between. The V gene's germline CDR1 is MNHEY and CDR2 SVGEGT. The CDR3 length is 13 residues.